This paragraph reports one TCR beta chain. The trim removed 7 bases at V and 10 bases at J, leaving 10 bases unmatched. The CDR3 loop spans 12 amino acids. CDR1 and CDR2 from the germline V gene are SQVTM and ANQGSEA. As originally analysed: How many nucleated cells were present was estimated from reference gene primer amplification. Using immunoSEQ multiplex PCR, the repertoire was profiled, and TCRdb retains in-frame clones only, with some absent. The DNA gave D and trimming, while V, J and clone size come from that table. The table has around 260,000 clones, about 89% seen once. This record belongs to a study of blood T cell repertoires in COVID-19. Study background: Acute-phase and convalescent COVID-19 samples originated in the United States, Italy and Spain. T cells, B-cell-depleted T cells, or PBMCs provided the cDNA or gDNA that served as material.

The TCR was taken from a woman aged 40 to 55 who had recovered from COVID-19. Material: peripheral blood. The rearrangement uses TRBV29-1 and TRBJ2-1, with TRBD2 identical over 7 bases. The DNA of the CDR3 is TGCAGCGGACGCCCTGGGGGGGACGAGCAGTTCTTC. Protein product: CSGRPGGDEQFF.